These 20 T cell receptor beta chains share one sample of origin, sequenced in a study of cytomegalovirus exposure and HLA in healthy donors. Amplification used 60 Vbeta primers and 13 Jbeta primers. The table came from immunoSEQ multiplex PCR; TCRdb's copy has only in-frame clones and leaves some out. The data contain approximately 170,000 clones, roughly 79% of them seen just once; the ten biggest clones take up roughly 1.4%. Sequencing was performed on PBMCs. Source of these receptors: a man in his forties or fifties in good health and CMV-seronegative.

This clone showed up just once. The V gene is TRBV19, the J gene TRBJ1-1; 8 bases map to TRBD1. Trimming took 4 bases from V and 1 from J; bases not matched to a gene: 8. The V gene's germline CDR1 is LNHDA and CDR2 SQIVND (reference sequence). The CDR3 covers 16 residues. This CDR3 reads CASSKTRGLGNTEAFF. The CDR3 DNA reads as TGTGCCAGTAGTAAAACCAGGGGGCTGGGGAACACTGAAGCTTTCTTT.

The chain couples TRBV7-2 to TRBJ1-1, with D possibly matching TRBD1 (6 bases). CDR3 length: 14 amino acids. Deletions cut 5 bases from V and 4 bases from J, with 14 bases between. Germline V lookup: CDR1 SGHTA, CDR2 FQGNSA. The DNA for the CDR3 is TGTGCCAGCAGCCCTGGGGGGGCGGTCACTGAAGCTTTCTTT. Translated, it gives CASSPGGAVTEAFF.

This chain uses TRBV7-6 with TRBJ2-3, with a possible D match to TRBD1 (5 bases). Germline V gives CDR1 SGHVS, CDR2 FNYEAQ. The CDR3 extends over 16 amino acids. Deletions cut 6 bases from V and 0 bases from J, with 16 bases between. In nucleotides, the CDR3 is TGTGCCAGCAGTCTACCGACAGCCCCTAGCACAGATACGCAGTATTTT. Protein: CASSLPTAPSTDTQYF.

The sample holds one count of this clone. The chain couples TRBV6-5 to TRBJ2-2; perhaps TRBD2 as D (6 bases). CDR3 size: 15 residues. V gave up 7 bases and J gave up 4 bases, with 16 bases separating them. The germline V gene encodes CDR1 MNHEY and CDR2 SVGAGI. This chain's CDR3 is CASTSVGGPTGELFF. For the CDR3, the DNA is TGTGCCAGCACATCCGTGGGAGGCCCCACCGGGGAGCTGTTTTTT.

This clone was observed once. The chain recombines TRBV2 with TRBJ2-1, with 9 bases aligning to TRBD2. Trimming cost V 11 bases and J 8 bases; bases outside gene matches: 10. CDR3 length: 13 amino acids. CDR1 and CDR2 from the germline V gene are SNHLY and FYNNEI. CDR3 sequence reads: CACPGTSSDEQFF. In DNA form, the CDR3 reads TGTGCCTGCCCCGGGACTAGCTCCGATGAGCAGTTCTTC.

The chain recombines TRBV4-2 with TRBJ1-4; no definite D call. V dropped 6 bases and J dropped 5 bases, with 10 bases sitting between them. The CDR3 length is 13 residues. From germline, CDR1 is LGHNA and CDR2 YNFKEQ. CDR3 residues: CASSPQQNEKLFF. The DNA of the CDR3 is TGTGCCAGCAGTCCCCAACAGAATGAAAAACTGTTTTTT.

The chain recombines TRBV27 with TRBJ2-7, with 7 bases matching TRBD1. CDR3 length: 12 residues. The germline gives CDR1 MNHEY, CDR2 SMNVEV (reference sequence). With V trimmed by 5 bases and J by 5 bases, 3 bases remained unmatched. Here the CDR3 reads CASSDRVNEQYF. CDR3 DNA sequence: TGTGCCAGCAGTGACAGGGTTAACGAGCAGTACTTC.

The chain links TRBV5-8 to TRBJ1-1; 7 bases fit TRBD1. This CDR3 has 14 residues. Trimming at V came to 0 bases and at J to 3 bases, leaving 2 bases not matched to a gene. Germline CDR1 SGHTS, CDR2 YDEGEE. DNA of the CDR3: TGTGCCAGCAGCTTGGACGACAGGGACACTGAAGCTTTCTTT. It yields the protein CASSLDDRDTEAFF.

The CDR3 sequence: CASTPGQGGQPQHF. The CDR3 region has the DNA TGTGCCAGCACTCCGGGACAGGGTGGTCAGCCCCAGCATTTT. This chain uses TRBV6-1 with TRBJ1-5; TRBD1 matches 9 bases. Trimming removed 7 bases from V and 6 bases from J; junction bases left unmatched: 7. Germline V gene sequence: CDR1 MNHNS, CDR2 SASEGT. There are 14 residues in the CDR3.

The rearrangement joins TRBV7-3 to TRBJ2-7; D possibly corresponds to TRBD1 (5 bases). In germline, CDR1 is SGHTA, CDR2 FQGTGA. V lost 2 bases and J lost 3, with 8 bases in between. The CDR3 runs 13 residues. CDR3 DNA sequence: TGTGCCAGCAGCTTAGAACAGGACTACGAGCAGTACTTC. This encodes CASSLEQDYEQYF.

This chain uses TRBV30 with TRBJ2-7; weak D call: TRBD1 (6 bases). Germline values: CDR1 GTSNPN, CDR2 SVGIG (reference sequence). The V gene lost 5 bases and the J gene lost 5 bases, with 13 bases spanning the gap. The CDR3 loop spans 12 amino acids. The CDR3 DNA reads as TGTGCCTGGGGTTTCCAGGGGAACGAGCAGTACTTC. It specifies CAWGFQGNEQYF. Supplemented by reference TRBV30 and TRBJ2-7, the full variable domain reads SQTIHQWPATLVQPVGSPLSLECTVEGTSNPNLYWYRQAAGRGLQLLFYSVGIGQISSEVPQNLSASRPQDRQFILSSKKLLLSDSGFYLCAWGFQGNEQYFGPGTRLTVT.

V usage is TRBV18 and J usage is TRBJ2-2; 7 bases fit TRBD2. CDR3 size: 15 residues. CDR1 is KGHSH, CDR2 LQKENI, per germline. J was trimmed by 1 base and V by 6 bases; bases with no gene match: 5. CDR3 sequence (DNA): TGTGCCAGCTCCCCTACTAGCGTGAACACCGGGGAGCTGTTTTTT. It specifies CASSPTSVNTGELFF. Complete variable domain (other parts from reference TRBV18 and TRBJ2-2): NAGVMQNPRHLVRRRGQEARLRCSPMKGHSHVYWYRQLPEEGLKFMVYLQKENIIDESGMPKERFSAEFPKEGPSILRIQQVVRGDSAAYFCASSPTSVNTGELFFGEGSRLTVL.

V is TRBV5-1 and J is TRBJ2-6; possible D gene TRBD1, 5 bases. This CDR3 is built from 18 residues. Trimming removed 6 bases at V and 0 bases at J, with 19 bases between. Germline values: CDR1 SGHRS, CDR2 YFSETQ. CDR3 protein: CASNLGNRINSGANVLTF. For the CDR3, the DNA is TGCGCCAGCAACTTAGGTAACAGGATTAACTCTGGGGCCAACGTCCTGACTTTC.

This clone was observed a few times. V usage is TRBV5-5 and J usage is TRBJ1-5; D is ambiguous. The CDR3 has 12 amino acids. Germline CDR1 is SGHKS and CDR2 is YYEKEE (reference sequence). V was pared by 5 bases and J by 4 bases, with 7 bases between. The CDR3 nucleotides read TGTGCCAGCAGTTTAGATAATCAGCCCCAGCATTTT. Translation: CASSLDNQPQHF.

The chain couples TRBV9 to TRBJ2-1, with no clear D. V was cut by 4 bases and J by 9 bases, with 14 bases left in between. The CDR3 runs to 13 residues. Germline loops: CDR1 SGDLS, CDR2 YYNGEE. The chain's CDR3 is CASSQNYHGEQFF. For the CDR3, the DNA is TGTGCCAGCAGCCAAAATTACCACGGTGAGCAGTTCTTC.

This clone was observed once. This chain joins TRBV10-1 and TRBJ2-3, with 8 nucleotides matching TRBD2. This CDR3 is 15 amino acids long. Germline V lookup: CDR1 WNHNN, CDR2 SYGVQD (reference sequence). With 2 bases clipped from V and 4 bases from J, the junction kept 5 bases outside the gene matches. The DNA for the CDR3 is TGCGCCAGCAGTGAGGTCAGCGGGAGCTCAGATACGCAGTATTTT. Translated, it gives CASSEVSGSSDTQYF.

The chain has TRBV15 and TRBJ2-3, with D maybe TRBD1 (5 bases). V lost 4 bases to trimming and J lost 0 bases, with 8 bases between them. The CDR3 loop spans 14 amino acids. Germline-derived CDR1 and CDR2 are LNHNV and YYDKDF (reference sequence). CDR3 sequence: CATSKGLSTDTQYF. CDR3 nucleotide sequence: TGTGCCACCAGCAAGGGGCTTAGCACAGATACGCAGTATTTT.

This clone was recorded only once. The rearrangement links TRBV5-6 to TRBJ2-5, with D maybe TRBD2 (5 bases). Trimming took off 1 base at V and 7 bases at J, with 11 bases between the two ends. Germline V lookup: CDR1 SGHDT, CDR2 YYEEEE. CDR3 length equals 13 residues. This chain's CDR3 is CASSLTTEGTQYF. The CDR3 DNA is TGTGCCAGCAGCTTGACTACCGAGGGGACCCAGTACTTC. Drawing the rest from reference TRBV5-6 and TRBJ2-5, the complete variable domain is DAGVTQSPTHLIKTRGQQVTLRCSPKSGHDTVSWYQQALGQGPQFIFQYYEEEERQRGNFPDRFSGHQFPNYSSELNVNALLLGDSALYLCASSLTTEGTQYFGPGTRLLVL.

The DNA for the CDR3 is TGTGCCAGCGGCGACAGGGGAAACACCATATATTTT. Protein sequence: CASGDRGNTIYF. This chain connects TRBV6-5 to TRBJ1-3, with D maybe TRBD1 (6 bases). CDR1 and CDR2 (germline): MNHEY, SVGAGI. The CDR3 has 12 residues. The ends were cut back, 8 bases at V and 4 bases at J, with 9 bases in the middle.

Written as DNA, the CDR3 is TGTGCCAGCAGCGATAGCGGGAGAGGCTACGAGCAGTACTTC. It specifies CASSDSGRGYEQYF. The chain employs TRBV9 and TRBJ2-5, with TRBD2 matching 9 bases. The assigned J gene may be wrong: the sequence end matches TRBJ2-7 better. Germline values: CDR1 SGDLS, CDR2 YYNGEE. The CDR3 covers 14 residues.